The T cell receptor beta chain described here comes from a study of monozygotic twins with inflammatory bowel disease. Overall study results and limits: Distinction of different T cell subtypes was not possible. Healthy twins showed more clonotype sharing with others than IBD patients, especially patients with disease activity.

This CDR3 has 17 residues. CDR1 SGHRS and CDR2 YFSETQ come from the germline V gene. Each CDR3 protein gets one entry in TCRdb, which reprocessed the 5' RACE reads and gives no DNA. The sample has about 150,000 distinct CDR3 sequences. As concerns this clonotype: Its target is unknown.

The sequenced sample was blood. This chain connects TRBV5-1 to TRBJ2-6. The TCR sequence derives from a human donor with ulcerative colitis or Crohn's disease, or a healthy co-twin of an affected twin (not recorded which). CDR3 loop: CASSLGGQGSGANVLTF.